Below are 5 T cell receptor beta chains sequenced from a single sample in a study of blood T cell repertoires in COVID-19. Sequencing used immunoSEQ multiplex PCR; TCRdb keeps in-frame clones, though not all of them. This sample has fewer than 15,000 clones, with roughly 90% found just once. Sequencing used peripheral blood. The receptor source for this set is a human donor in a cohort sampled during active COVID-19.

This chain uses TRBV7-2 with TRBJ2-7; D possibly corresponds to TRBD2 (5 bases). Germline loops: CDR1 SGHTA, CDR2 FQGNSA. The germline V and J ends were trimmed by 5 bases and 4 bases, with 12 bases remaining between them. The CDR3 runs to 13 residues. CDR3 coding DNA: TGTGCCAGCAGCCCCAGTACGGGATACGAGCAGTACTTC. Residues: CASSPSTGYEQYF.

The chain employs TRBV3-1 (or the pseudogene TRBV3-2) and TRBJ2-6; TRBD1 agrees at 7 bases. CDR3 length equals 15 residues. From germline, CDR1 is LGHDT and CDR2 YNNKEL (reference sequence). J was trimmed by 2 bases and V by 4 bases; bases with no gene match: 2. CDR3 amino acids: CASSPGTAGANVLTF. DNA of the CDR3: TGTGCCAGCAGCCCCGGGACAGCTGGGGCCAACGTCCTGACTTTC.

To note about this clone: Additional DNA sequences in this sample encode the identical CDR3. The chain combines TRBV24-1 with TRBJ2-3, with 8 bases lining up with TRBD2. V was clipped by 5 bases and J by 3 bases; unmatched bases: 3. This CDR3 contains 14 residues. Germline V lookup: CDR1 KGHDR, CDR2 SFDVKD. The CDR3 bases are TGTGCCACCAGTGCCGGGGGGGGAACAGATACGCAGTATTTT. Translated, it gives CATSAGGGTDTQYF.

The chain joins TRBV6-2 or TRBV6-3 to TRBJ1-5; no firm D call. CDR1 is MNHEY, CDR2 SVGEGT, per germline. Trimming stripped 5 bases from V and 1 base from J, with 12 bases between. The CDR3 runs to 15 residues. In DNA form, the CDR3 reads TGTGCCAGCAGTCATAGACTCGGGAGCAATCAGCCCCAGCATTTT. This encodes CASSHRLGSNQPQHF.

The V and J genes are TRBV3-1 (or the pseudogene TRBV3-2) and TRBJ2-1, with 7 bases identical to TRBD2. The V and J ends lost 1 base and 7 bases, in that order; junction bases with no gene match: 13. CDR1 and CDR2 from the germline V gene are LGHDT and YNNKEL (reference sequence). The CDR3 spans 17 residues. The CDR3 bases are TGTGCCAGCAGCCAAGGGGGTTTGAGCGGGGATAAGAATGAGCAGTTCTTC. Its protein is CASSQGGLSGDKNEQFF.